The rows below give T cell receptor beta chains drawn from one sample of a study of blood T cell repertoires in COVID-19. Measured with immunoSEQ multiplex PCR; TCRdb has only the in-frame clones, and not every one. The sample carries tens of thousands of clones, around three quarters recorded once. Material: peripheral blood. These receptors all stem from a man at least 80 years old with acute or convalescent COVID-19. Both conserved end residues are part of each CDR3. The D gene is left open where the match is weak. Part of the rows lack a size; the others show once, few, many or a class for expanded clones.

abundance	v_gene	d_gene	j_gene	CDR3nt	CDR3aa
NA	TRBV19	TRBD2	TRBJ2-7	TGTGCCAGTAGCCGATGGATGACTAGCGGGAGTTACGAGCAGTACTTC	CASSRWMTSGSYEQYF
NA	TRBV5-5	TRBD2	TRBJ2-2	TGTGCCAGCAGTTTTGGTGGGACTACGATCGGGGAGCTGTTTTTT	CASSFGGTTIGELFF
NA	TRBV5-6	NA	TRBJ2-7	TGTGCCAGCAGCGACTTCACAGGCTACGAGCAGTACTTC	CASSDFTGYEQYF
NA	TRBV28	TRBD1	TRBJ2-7	TGTGCCAGCAGGACAGGGGGCTCTTACGAGCAGTACTTC	CASRTGGSYEQYF
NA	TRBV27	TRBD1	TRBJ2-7	TGTGCCAGCAGTCCGTGGACAGGGGGCTCGGGGGAGCAGTACTTC	CASSPWTGGSGEQYF
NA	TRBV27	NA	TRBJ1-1	TGTGCCAGCAGTTCCCAGGGGCGCACTGAAGCTTTCTTT	CASSSQGRTEAFF
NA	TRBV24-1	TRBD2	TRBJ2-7	TGTGCCACCAGTGACCGACCTACTAGCGAGATTCCCTACGAGCAGTACTTC	CATSDRPTSEIPYEQYF
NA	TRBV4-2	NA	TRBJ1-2	TGTGCCAGCACATACTCCGGGACATCTAACTATGGCTACACCTTC	CASTYSGTSNYGYTF
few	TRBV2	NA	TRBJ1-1	TGTGCCAGCAGTGTCACAGGGAACACTGAAGCTTTCTTT	CASSVTGNTEAFF
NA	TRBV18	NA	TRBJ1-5	TGTGCCAGCTCACCAGGGCCCCAGCCCCAGCATTTT	CASSPGPQPQHF
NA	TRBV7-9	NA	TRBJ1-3	TGTGCCAGCACCCTGGACAGCTCTGGAAACACCATATATTTT	CASTLDSSGNTIYF
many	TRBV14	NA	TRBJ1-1	TGTGCCAGCAGCCAGGCAGGAATGAACACTGAAGCTTTCTTT	CASSQAGMNTEAFF
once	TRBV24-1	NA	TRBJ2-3	TGTGCCACCAGTGATTCAAATACGCAGTATTTT	CATSDSNTQYF
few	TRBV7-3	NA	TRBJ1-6	TGTGCCAGCAGCGCTTCTACCGCTTATAATTCACCCCTCCACTTT	CASSASTAYNSPLHF
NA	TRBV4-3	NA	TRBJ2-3	TGCGCCAGCAGCCACCTCGTCAGGCTAGCCCAGGATACGCAGTATTTT	CASSHLVRLAQDTQYF
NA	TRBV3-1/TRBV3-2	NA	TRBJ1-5	TGTGCCAGCAGCCCGTCGGGGGGTAGCAATCAGCCCCAGCATTTT	CASSPSGGSNQPQHF
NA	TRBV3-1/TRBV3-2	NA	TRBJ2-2	TGTGCCAGCAGCCATCTACGGGACACCGGGGAGCTGTTTTTT	CASSHLRDTGELFF